Ten or more counts support the clone carrying this T cell receptor beta chain. Its antigen is still unknown. This sample was included in a study of T cells in Graves' hyperthyroidism and ophthalmopathy. Fresh peripheral blood, approximately 9.1 ml, was the source of the PBMCs. General study results and limits: Ophthalmopathy got predicted by the model a median around six months before its onset.

Germline values: CDR1 LGHDT, CDR2 YNNKEL (reference sequence). V shed 7 bases, J shed 1 base, and the junction held 6 bases outside the gene matches. This CDR3 region has 14 residues. Amplification yielded TCR beta CDR3 regions, with RNA transcripts as the source. A first-round RT-PCR of the TCR CDR3 used the HTBI primer set. Using its own MiXCR run on the multiplex PCR reads, TCRdb lists one record per CDR3 protein. This sample carries fewer than 650,000 distinct CDR3 sequences, approximately 15% of them seen once, and the ten largest clones take roughly 7%. The J gene is TRBJ2-7, the V gene TRBV3-1, with 8 nucleotides matching TRBD1. The sequence was obtained from a young woman with Graves' ophthalmopathy. Sample: blood. The CDR3 is CASTRQGRSYEQYF. The CDR3 nucleotides read TGTGCCAGCACCCGACAGGGGAGGTCCTACGAGCAGTACTTC.